This T cell receptor (beta chain) is from a study of OX40 agonist ivuxolimab in advanced cancers. As for the study in general: Patients with hepatocellular carcinoma, melanoma, renal cell or head and neck cancer made up the dose-escalation patients. Broader study findings: By week 6 at 0.1 to 3.0 mg/kg, blood CD4+ and CD8+ T cells had expanded clonally.

The repertoire was sequenced with immunoSEQ multiplex PCR; TCRdb's copy has only in-frame clones and lacks some. The sample includes tens of thousands of clones, around 90% of them seen just once. CDR3 length equals 15 residues. Germline V gives CDR1 MDHEN, CDR2 SYDVKM. J gave up 7 bases and V 8 bases, and 17 bases lay outside the gene matches. Remarks on this clone: Its antigen remains unidentified.

Sequencing used CD4+ or CD8+ T cells sorted from blood, obtained in a trial of the OX40 agonist ivuxolimab. This receptor was identified in an adult with an advanced solid tumor such as melanoma, head and neck, liver or kidney cancer. The chain links TRBV28 to TRBJ2-7; 7 bases align to TRBD1. The CDR3 reads CASVSGTAGILEQYF. CDR3 DNA: TGTGCCAGCGTTTCCGGGACAGCCGGAATACTGGAGCAGTACTTC.